This T cell receptor beta chain was found in a study of identical twins. General study points: Potential partial confounding of zero-insertion analyses by invariant MAIT and iNKT cells was noted.

V lost 4 bases, J lost 3 bases, and 16 bases lay in between. Germline values: CDR1 LGHDT, CDR2 YNNKEL (reference sequence). The CDR3 covers 15 residues. TCRdb recomputed calls from the 5' RACE reads with MiXCR, one row per CDR3 protein. The table has about 890,000 distinct CDR3 sequences, around an eighth seen once. Points on this clonotype: Its antigen is unknown.

In addition, the sample was reused for a study of yellow fever vaccine responses in identical twins.

This clonotype originated in a woman in her late teens or twenties in good health. The sequencing input was PBMCs. The rearrangement links TRBV3-1 to TRBJ2-7; perhaps TRBD2 as D (6 bases). CDR3 DNA sequence: TGTGCCAGCAGCCCCGTAACAGCGGGTTTCTACGAGCAGTACTTC. Encoded protein: CASSPVTAGFYEQYF.